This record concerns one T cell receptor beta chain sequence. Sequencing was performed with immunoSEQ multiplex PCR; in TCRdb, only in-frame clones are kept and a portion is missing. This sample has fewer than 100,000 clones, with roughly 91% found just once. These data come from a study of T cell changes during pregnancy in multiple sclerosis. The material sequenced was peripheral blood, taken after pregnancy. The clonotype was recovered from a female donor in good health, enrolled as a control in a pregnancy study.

The CDR3 loop reads CARKTGGRNEQYF. The CDR3 DNA reads TGTGCCAGAAAGACAGGGGGCAGAAACGAGCAGTACTTC. This rearrangement joins TRBV19 to TRBJ2-7; 10 positions match TRBD1. Germline CDR1 reads LNHDA; CDR2 reads SQIVND (reference sequence). Trimming took 9 bases from V and 5 from J; bases not matched to a gene: 7. The length of the CDR3 is 13 residues.